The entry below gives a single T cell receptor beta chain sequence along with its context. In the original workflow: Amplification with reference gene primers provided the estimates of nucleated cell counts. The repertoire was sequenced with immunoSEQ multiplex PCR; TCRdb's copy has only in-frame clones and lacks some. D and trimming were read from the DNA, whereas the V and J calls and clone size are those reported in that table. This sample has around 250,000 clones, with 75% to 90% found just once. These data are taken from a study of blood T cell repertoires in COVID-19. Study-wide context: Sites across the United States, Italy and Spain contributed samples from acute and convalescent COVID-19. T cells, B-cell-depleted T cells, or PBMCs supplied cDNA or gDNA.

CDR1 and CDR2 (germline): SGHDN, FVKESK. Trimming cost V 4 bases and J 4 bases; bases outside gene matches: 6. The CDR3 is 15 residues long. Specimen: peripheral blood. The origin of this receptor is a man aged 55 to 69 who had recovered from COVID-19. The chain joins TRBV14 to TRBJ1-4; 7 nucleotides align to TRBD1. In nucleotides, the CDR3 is TGTGCCAGCAGCCGGCCGGGACAGTTTAATGAAAAACTGTTTTTT. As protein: CASSRPGQFNEKLFF.